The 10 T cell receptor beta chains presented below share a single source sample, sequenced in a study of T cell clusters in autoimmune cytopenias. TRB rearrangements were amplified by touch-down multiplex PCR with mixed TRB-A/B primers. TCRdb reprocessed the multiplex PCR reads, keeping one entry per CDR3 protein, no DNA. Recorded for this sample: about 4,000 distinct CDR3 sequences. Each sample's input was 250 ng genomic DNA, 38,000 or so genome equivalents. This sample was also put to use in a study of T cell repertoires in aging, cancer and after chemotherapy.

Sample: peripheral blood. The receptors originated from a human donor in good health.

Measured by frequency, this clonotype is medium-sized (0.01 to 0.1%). The CDR3 sequence is CASSRGGTVPEAFF. This chain links TRBV11-1 with TRBJ1-1; the D call from TCRdb, TRBD1, cannot be confirmed without DNA. Per the germline V gene, CDR1 is SGHAT and CDR2 is FQDESV (reference sequence). This CDR3 has 14 residues.

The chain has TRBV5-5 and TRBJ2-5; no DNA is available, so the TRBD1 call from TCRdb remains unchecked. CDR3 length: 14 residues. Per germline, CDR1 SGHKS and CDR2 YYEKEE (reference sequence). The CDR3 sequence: CASHRTGGEETQYF.

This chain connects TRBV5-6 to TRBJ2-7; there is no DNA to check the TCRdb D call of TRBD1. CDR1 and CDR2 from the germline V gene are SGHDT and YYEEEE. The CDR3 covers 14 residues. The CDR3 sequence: CASSFGTASYEQYF.

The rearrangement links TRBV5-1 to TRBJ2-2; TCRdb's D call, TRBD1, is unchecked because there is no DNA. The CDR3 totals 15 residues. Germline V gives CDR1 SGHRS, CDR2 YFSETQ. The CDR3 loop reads CASSTGTGATGELFF.

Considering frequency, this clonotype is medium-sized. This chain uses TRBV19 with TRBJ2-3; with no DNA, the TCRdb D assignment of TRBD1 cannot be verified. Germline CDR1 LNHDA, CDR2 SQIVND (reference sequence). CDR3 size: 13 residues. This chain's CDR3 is CASSPPGVDTQYF.

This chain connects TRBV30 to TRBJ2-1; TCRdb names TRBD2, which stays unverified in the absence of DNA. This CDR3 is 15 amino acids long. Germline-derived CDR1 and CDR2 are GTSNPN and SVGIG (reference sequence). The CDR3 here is CAWSSLAGGYNEQFF.

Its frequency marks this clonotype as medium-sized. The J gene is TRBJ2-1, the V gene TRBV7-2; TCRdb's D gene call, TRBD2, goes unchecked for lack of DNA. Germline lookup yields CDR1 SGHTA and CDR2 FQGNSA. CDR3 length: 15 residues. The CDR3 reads CASSPASGAYNEQFF.

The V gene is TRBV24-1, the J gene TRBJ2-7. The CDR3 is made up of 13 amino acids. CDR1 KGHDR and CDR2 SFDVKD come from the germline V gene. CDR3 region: CATGPGPTYEQYF.

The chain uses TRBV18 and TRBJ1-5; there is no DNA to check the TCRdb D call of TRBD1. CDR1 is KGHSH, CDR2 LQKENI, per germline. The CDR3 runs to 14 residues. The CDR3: CASSEQGYYQPQHF.

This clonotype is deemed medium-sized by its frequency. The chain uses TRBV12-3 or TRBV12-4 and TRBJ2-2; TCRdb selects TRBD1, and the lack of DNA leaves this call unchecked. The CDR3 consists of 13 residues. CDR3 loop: CASSPGPGGELFF.